Shown below are 31 T cell receptor beta chains from a single sample sequenced in a study of cytomegalovirus exposure and HLA in healthy donors. PCR used 60 Vbeta primers and 13 Jbeta primers. Clones were read by immunoSEQ multiplex PCR, and TCRdb kept only the in-frame ones, dropping some. The repertoire holds over 150,000 clones, with roughly 80% as singletons. Sequencing used PBMCs. Receptors were obtained from a male donor in good health and CMV-seropositive.

The chain uses TRBV27 and TRBJ2-1, with 7 bases identical to TRBD2. CDR3 size: 14 residues. J gave up 0 bases and V 8 bases, and 4 bases lay outside the gene matches. CDR1 is MNHEY and CDR2 is SMNVEV in the germline V gene (reference sequence). CDR3 in amino acids: CASRTGGSYNEQFF. Here the CDR3 DNA reads TGTGCCAGCCGCACGGGAGGCTCCTACAATGAGCAGTTCTTC.

This clone showed up just once. The chain joins TRBV10-2 to TRBJ2-3; 8 nucleotides align to TRBD1. The CDR3 extends over 13 amino acids. V was pared by 5 bases and J by 4 bases, with 2 bases of the junction left unmatched. Looked up from germline, CDR1 is WSHSY and CDR2 is SAAADI. In nucleotides, the CDR3 is TGCGCCAGCAGTACAGGGGGATCAGATACGCAGTATTTT. Translating gives CASSTGGSDTQYF.

CDR3 residues: CASSAQGVTEAFF. CDR3 DNA sequence: TGTGCCAGCAGCGCTCAAGGGGTCACTGAAGCTTTCTTT. V is TRBV7-8 and J is TRBJ1-1, with D possibly being TRBD1 (5 bases). This CDR3 contains 13 residues. V gave up 5 bases and J gave up 4 bases, with 11 bases separating them. The germline CDR1 and CDR2 sequences are SGHVS and FQNEAQ.

The chain joins TRBV30 to TRBJ1-1; the match to TRBD1 covers 9 bases. In germline, CDR1 is GTSNPN, CDR2 SVGIG (reference sequence). CDR3 length: 13 residues. Trimming cost V 5 bases and J 1 base; bases outside gene matches: 2. CDR3 coding DNA: TGTGCCTGGTCGACAGGGGGGAACACTGAAGCTTTCTTT. Translated, it gives CAWSTGGNTEAFF.

The chain carries TRBV11-3 and TRBJ1-2; possible D gene TRBD1, 6 bases. CDR3 length equals 15 residues. V was cut by 5 bases and J by 5 bases, with 18 bases left in between. The germline V gene encodes CDR1 SGHNT and CDR2 YENEEA. CDR3 in amino acids: CASSHAGRTEYGYTF. The CDR3 DNA reads as TGTGCCAGCAGCCACGCGGGCCGGACAGAGTATGGCTACACCTTC.

This chain links TRBV6-5 with TRBJ1-5, with D perhaps matching TRBD1 (5 bases). The length of the CDR3 is 15 residues. Trimming removed 4 bases at V and 3 bases at J, with 13 bases between. Germline values: CDR1 MNHEY, CDR2 SVGAGI. CDR3 loop: CASSSETVNNQPQHF. CDR3 in DNA: TGTGCCAGCAGTTCGGAGACAGTTAACAATCAGCCCCAGCATTTT.

This chain links TRBV14 with TRBJ1-6; 7 positions agree with TRBD1. The J segment lost 10 bases and the V segment lost 4 bases, leaving 7 bases of the junction unmatched. The germline V gene encodes CDR1 SGHDN and CDR2 FVKESK. There are 14 residues in the CDR3. In DNA form, the CDR3 reads TGTGCCAGCAGCCCGACAGGGTACGGGTCACCCCTCCACTTT. It is translated as CASSPTGYGSPLHF.

The gene calls are TRBV2 and TRBJ1-1; no clear D gene. Germline CDR1 reads SNHLY; CDR2 reads FYNNEI. The CDR3 consists of 13 residues. The V end lost 11 bases, the J end lost 0 bases, and 13 bases lay between the germline ends. The CDR3 here is CADRGDLNTEAFF. The DNA for the CDR3 is TGTGCCGACCGCGGGGATTTGAACACTGAAGCTTTCTTT.

The chain joins TRBV14 to TRBJ2-1; D gene uncertain. The CDR3 loop spans 13 amino acids. Deletions cut 2 bases from V and 1 base from J, with 3 bases between. The germline CDR1 and CDR2 sequences are SGHDN and FVKESK. This CDR3 reads CASSQRSYNEQFF. The CDR3 DNA reads TGTGCCAGCAGCCAACGGTCCTACAATGAGCAGTTCTTC.

The chain recombines TRBV30 with TRBJ2-6; 9 bases map to TRBD2. The ends lost 3 bases at V and 1 base at J; junction bases unmatched: 7. The CDR3 has 17 residues. From germline, CDR1 is GTSNPN and CDR2 SVGIG (reference sequence). CDR3 region: CAWRRIAGASGANVLTF. The CDR3 nucleotides are TGTGCCTGGAGGAGGATAGCGGGGGCTTCTGGGGCCAACGTCCTGACTTTC.

This chain uses TRBV5-1 with TRBJ1-2; D remains ambiguous. V was shortened by 0 bases and J by 1 base, with 16 bases between the two germline ends. Germline loops: CDR1 SGHRS, CDR2 YFSETQ. There are 17 residues in the CDR3. CDR3 DNA sequence: TGCGCCAGCAGCTTGGCAGCGGGGTCCCGAGATAACTATGGCTACACCTTC. Translating gives CASSLAAGSRDNYGYTF.

The chain recombines TRBV9 with TRBJ2-3; D unclear. This CDR3 comprises 15 residues. Trimming shortened V by 0 bases and J by 2 bases, and 10 bases separated the two germline ends. Germline CDR1 is SGDLS and CDR2 is YYNGEE. The CDR3 coding sequence is TGTGCCAGCAGCGTAGGCATCCAGTCCACAGATACGCAGTATTTT. Translation: CASSVGIQSTDTQYF.

The V call is TRBV7-2, the J call TRBJ2-1; TRBD2 matches at 12 bases. This CDR3 is built from 17 residues. Per the germline V gene, CDR1 is SGHTA and CDR2 is FQGNSA. The J segment lost 4 bases and the V segment lost 1 base, leaving 5 bases of the junction unmatched. The CDR3, as DNA: TGTGCCAGCAGCTTAGTTGGTACTAGCGGGAGGTACAATGAGCAGTTCTTC. Residues: CASSLVGTSGRYNEQFF.

The genes are TRBV11-2 and TRBJ1-3; TRBD1 agrees at 8 bases. Germline CDR1 is SGHAT and CDR2 is FQNNGV. Trimming at V came to 5 bases and at J to 0 bases, leaving 6 bases not matched to a gene. This CDR3 region has 16 residues. The CDR3 bases are TGTGCCAGCAGCGTGGGACAGGCAAACTCTGGAAACACCATATATTTT. This encodes CASSVGQANSGNTIYF.

This clone has a single count. The same CDR3 arises from other DNA sequences in this sample as well. The rearrangement uses TRBV6-5 and TRBJ2-3; the D gene is possibly TRBD1 (5 bases). This CDR3 region has 14 residues. CDR1 and CDR2 (germline): MNHEY, SVGAGI. The germline V and J ends were trimmed by 2 bases and 3 bases, with 9 bases remaining between them. The DNA of the CDR3 is TGTGCCAGCAGTTACAGGGGTGTGACAGATACGCAGTATTTT. This translates into CASSYRGVTDTQYF.

This CDR3 reads CSVWTSGRVETQYF. The CDR3 DNA sequence: TGCAGCGTATGGACTAGCGGGAGGGTAGAGACCCAGTACTTC. The chain has TRBV29-1 and TRBJ2-5; 15 positions agree with TRBD2. The CDR3 runs 14 residues. V was pared by 6 bases and J by 4 bases, with 3 bases of the junction left unmatched. Germline lookup yields CDR1 SQVTM and CDR2 ANQGSEA.

This chain links TRBV6-5 with TRBJ1-2; 7 bases are a match to TRBD1. The CDR3 loop spans 14 amino acids. Losses at the gene ends were 4 bases for V and 0 bases for J; bases not matched to a gene: 2. Germline V gene data show CDR1 as MNHEY and CDR2 as SVGAGI. For the CDR3, the DNA is TGTGCCAGCAGTTCTGACAGGGCTAACTATGGCTACACCTTC. It is translated as CASSSDRANYGYTF.

V is TRBV16 and J is TRBJ2-1; no firm D call. V was shortened by 1 base and J by 10 bases, with 8 bases between the two germline ends. Germline V gene data show CDR1 as KGHSY and CDR2 as FQNENV. This CDR3 contains 12 residues. The DNA for the CDR3 is TGTGCCAGCAGCCAATTCCCCTCGGAGCAGTTCTTC. It translates to CASSQFPSEQFF.

The chain joins TRBV18 to TRBJ1-2, with D possibly being TRBD1 (6 bases). Germline V gene data show CDR1 as KGHSH and CDR2 as LQKENI. The length of the CDR3 is 12 residues. Trimming shortened V by 2 bases and J by 12 bases, and 13 bases separated the two germline ends. CDR3 residues: CASSPDTGSNTF. CDR3 in DNA: TGTGCCAGCTCACCAGATACAGGGTCTAACACCTTC.

This chain uses TRBV4-3 with TRBJ2-5; D gene unclear. The CDR3 runs to 13 residues. Per germline, CDR1 LGHNA and CDR2 YSLEER. Trimming pared 1 base from V and 7 bases from J, leaving 10 bases between. Written as DNA, the CDR3 is TGCGCCAGCAGCCAAGGAAGTCCGGGGACCCAGTACTTC. Its translation: CASSQGSPGTQYF.

The rearrangement joins TRBV5-4 to TRBJ1-1; 8 bases align to TRBD1. The ends lost 4 bases at V and 2 bases at J; junction bases unmatched: 4. Germline loops: CDR1 SGHNT, CDR2 YYREEE (reference sequence). The CDR3 contains 14 residues. The CDR3 sequence: CASSTGQGNTEAFF. The CDR3 bases are TGTGCCAGCAGCACTGGACAGGGTAACACTGAAGCTTTCTTT.

The chain employs TRBV6-4 and TRBJ1-1, with 10 bases that match TRBD1. Germline CDR1 reads MRHNA; CDR2 reads SNTAGT. V gave up 2 bases and J gave up 2 bases; unmatched junction bases: 2. The CDR3 contains 15 residues. The CDR3: CASSDRDRGNTEAFF. CDR3 nucleotide sequence: TGTGCCAGCAGTGACCGGGACAGGGGTAACACTGAAGCTTTCTTT.

The genes are TRBV30 and TRBJ2-4, with D uncertain. Trimming removed 2 bases at V and 4 bases at J, with 6 bases between. Germline CDR1 is GTSNPN and CDR2 is SVGIG (reference sequence). The CDR3 is made up of 12 amino acids. CDR3 in amino acids: CAWSREKNIQYF. DNA for the CDR3: TGTGCCTGGAGTAGAGAGAAAAACATTCAGTACTTC.

This clone came up once. The V call is TRBV28, the J call TRBJ1-5; 7 positions agree with TRBD1. The CDR3 has 15 residues. V lost 5 bases to trimming and J lost 3 bases; unmatched junction nucleotides: 7. CDR1 is MDHEN and CDR2 is SYDVKM in the germline V gene. The CDR3 protein is CASSPSTGPNQPQHF. For the CDR3, the DNA is TGTGCCAGCAGTCCCTCGACAGGGCCCAATCAGCCCCAGCATTTT.

The chain uses TRBV6-5 and TRBJ2-7; D gene unclear. The V end was cut by 0 bases, the J end by 7 bases, with 4 bases between. The CDR3 is made up of 11 amino acids. Germline-derived CDR1 and CDR2 are MNHEY and SVGAGI. The CDR3 sequence is CASSYSREQYF. CDR3 DNA sequence: TGTGCCAGCAGTTACTCGAGGGAGCAGTACTTC.

Concerning this clone: Germline is not matched at one junction end, which may reflect a read error. The rearrangement uses TRBV28 and TRBJ2-6; TRBD1 might be the D (5 bases). This CDR3 has 15 amino acids. CDR1 MDHEN and CDR2 SYDVKM come from the germline V gene. CDR3 amino acids: CASSLVPSGANGLTF. Here the CDR3 DNA reads TGTGCCAGCAGTTTGGTGCCCTCTGGGGCCAACGGCCTGACTTTC.

CDR3 residues: CASRPIPNPSYEQYF. The CDR3 region has the DNA TGTGCCAGCAGACCAATCCCTAATCCGTCCTACGAGCAGTACTTC. This chain joins TRBV7-2 and TRBJ2-7, with D uncertain. V was pared by 6 bases and J by 1 base, with 16 bases between. The germline V gene has CDR1 SGHTA and CDR2 FQGNSA. The CDR3 totals 15 residues.

The V and J genes are TRBV7-2 and TRBJ2-3, with D unclear. The CDR3 contains 13 residues. The V end was cut by 4 bases, the J end by 6 bases, with 11 bases between. Looked up from germline, CDR1 is SGHTA and CDR2 is FQGNSA. The CDR3 DNA follows: TGTGCCAGCAGCTCCCGAGGCGGCGATACGCAGTATTTT. Residues: CASSSRGGDTQYF.

The rearrangement uses TRBV5-1 and TRBJ2-7, with TRBD1 as a possible D gene (7 bases). The ends were cut back, 4 bases at V and 5 bases at J, with 19 bases in the middle. This CDR3 is 15 amino acids long. In germline, CDR1 is SGHRS, CDR2 YFSETQ. The CDR3 DNA reads as TGCGCCAGCAGCCCGCCACCAGGGGGGAGCCACGAGCAGTACTTC. It translates to CASSPPPGGSHEQYF.

This clone was seen only a few times. The chain couples TRBV6-5 to TRBJ2-1, with a tentative D call TRBD2 (6 bases). Germline V CDR1 and CDR2: MNHEY, SVGAGI. The V gene lost 7 bases and the J gene lost 7 bases, with 14 bases spanning the gap. This CDR3 comprises 13 residues. CDR3 sequence (DNA): TGTGCCAGCACCCCGGGACTCGTGAATGAGCAGTTCTTC. The encoded protein is CASTPGLVNEQFF.

This rearrangement joins TRBV19 to TRBJ1-2, with D tentatively TRBD1 (5 bases). CDR1 and CDR2 from the germline V gene are LNHDA and SQIVND (reference sequence). Trimming removed 2 bases at V and 8 bases at J, with 15 bases between. The CDR3 has 14 residues. CDR3 coding DNA: TGTGCCAGTAGTATATTCCCAGGGCCACAGGGCTACACCTTC. Translation gives CASSIFPGPQGYTF.